A single sample gave rise to the 18 T cell receptor beta chains below, sequenced in a study of molecular identifiers for immune sequencing clone quantification (dated by TCRdb to the late 2010s). The library was produced with PCR. The sequencer listed for this sample is Illumina HiSeq 4000. In TCRdb, the public reads were trimmed at Q25 with fastp and aligned with MiXCR, with productive beta chains retained. For every CDR3 protein sequence, its rows merge into one entry that carries the most common genes and DNA. Across this sample there are about 640,000 distinct CDR3 sequences, with nearly 20% seen only once. The biggest ten clones account for roughly 0.9% of the sample. Sequences were obtained from naive CD8+ T cells from blood, with Jurkat cell RNA spiked in. The cell subset or site label corresponds to: FACS-sorted CD8+CD4-CCR7+CD45RA+ naive T cells. These receptor sequences come from a human donor in good health. Some libraries in this study had Jurkat cell RNA spiked in.

Of note for this clonotype: With a much larger clone just one base away, this may be a read error. It is likely a read error, because the conserved phenylalanine at the end of the CDR3 is missing. The chain recombines TRBV9 with TRBJ2-3; D may correspond to TRBD1 or TRBD2 (5 bases each). CDR3 length: 15 amino acids. Germline CDR1 SGDLS, CDR2 YYNGEE. Trimming took 4 bases from V and 3 from J, leaving 15 bases between them. DNA for the CDR3: TGTGCCAGCAGCCCCCAAGATGGGGGTACAGATACGCAGTATTCT. Its protein product is CASSPQDGGTDTQYS.

On this clonotype: Given a much more abundant clone one base away, this may be a read error. Written as DNA, the CDR3 is TGCGCCAGCGGCATGACTAGCGGGGGGACCACAGATACGCAGTATTTT. It codes for CASGMTSGGTTDTQYF. The chain uses TRBV5-1 and TRBJ2-3, with 13 bases fitting TRBD2. The CDR3 runs to 16 residues. From germline, CDR1 is SGHRS and CDR2 YFSETQ. Unmatched junction bases numbered 7, after V lost 7 bases and J lost 2 bases.

This clonotype occurred many times. The rearrangement links TRBV20-1 to TRBJ2-3; 9 nucleotides match TRBD2. Germline CDR1 reads DFQATT; CDR2 reads SNEGSKA (reference sequence). Trimming removed 0 bases from V and 0 bases from J; junction bases left unmatched: 7. This CDR3 is 17 amino acids long. The CDR3 DNA reads as TGCAGTGCTAGAGACATCAGCGGGAGGCCTAGCACAGATACGCAGTATTTT. This gives the protein CSARDISGRPSTDTQYF.

In this sample, this clonotype turned up many times. The junction departs from the called germline gene at one end, perhaps through a read error. The chain carries TRBV10-1 and TRBJ2-7, with D maybe TRBD1 (5 bases). The CDR3 consists of 12 residues. Germline CDR1 reads WNHNN; CDR2 reads SYGVQD (reference sequence). For the CDR3, the DNA is TGTGCCAGCAGTGAAGGGGACTACGAGCAGTACTTC. This sequence encodes CASSEGDYEQYF.

A few counts support this clonotype. CDR3 protein: CATSRVRGTEAFF. CDR3 in DNA: TGTGCCACCTCTCGGGTAAGGGGCACTGAAGCTTTCTTT. V gene TRBV6-2 or TRBV6-3 combines with J gene TRBJ1-1; D might be TRBD1 (5 bases). Germline lookup yields CDR1 MNHEY and CDR2 SVGEGT. V lost 10 bases, J lost 4 bases, and 16 bases lay in between. The CDR3 consists of 13 residues.

This clonotype was picked up many times. The J gene is TRBJ2-3, the V gene TRBV6-2 or TRBV6-3, with 8 positions matching TRBD2. The V gene's germline CDR1 is MNHEY and CDR2 SVGEGT. Trimming removed 0 bases from V and 2 bases from J; junction bases left unmatched: 10. The CDR3 has 18 residues. The CDR3 DNA reads TGTGCCAGCAGTTACTCGCTGACTAGCGACCATAACACAGATACGCAGTATTTT. The encoded protein is CASSYSLTSDHNTDTQYF.

Concerning this clonotype: A much larger clone differs from this one at a single base, so this may be a read error. The chain recombines TRBV15 with TRBJ2-7, with TRBD2 matching 8 bases. Per the germline V gene, CDR1 is LNHNV and CDR2 is YYDKDF (reference sequence). The CDR3 is 15 amino acids. CDR3 amino acids: CATSRDGAAGGEQHF. The CDR3 nucleotides are TGTGCCACCAGCAGAGATGGGGCCGCGGGGGGCGAGCAGCACTTC.

On this clonotype itself: With a much larger clone just one base away, this may be a read error. V usage is TRBV5-4 and J usage is TRBJ1-4, with unresolved D. This CDR3 has 13 residues. Per germline, CDR1 SGHNT and CDR2 YYREEE (reference sequence). The CDR3 coding sequence is TGTGCCGGCAGCTTATCGGTTAATGAAAAACTGTTTTTT. The encoded protein is CAGSLSVNEKLFF.

Comments on this clonotype: Possible read error: a much larger clone is one base away. The V gene is TRBV6-2 or TRBV6-3, the J gene TRBJ1-1; TRBD1 aligns across 12 bases. Germline V CDR1 and CDR2: MNHEY, SVGEGT. The V segment lost 7 bases and the J segment 5 bases; nucleotides outside the gene matches: 14. CDR3 size: 17 residues. This CDR3 is CASTPGPGQGAETEAFF. CDR3 nucleotides: TGTGCCAGCACCCCAGGTCCGGGACAGGGGGCGGAAACTGAAGCTTTCTTT.

About this clonotype: A read error may explain this, as a much larger clone is one base away. CDR3 residues: CASGSEGGNTGELFF. The DNA for the CDR3 is TGTGCCAGCGGCAGTGAAGGGGGGAACACCGGGGAGCTGTTTTTT. V gene TRBV13 combines with J gene TRBJ2-2, with D maybe TRBD1 (6 bases). The CDR3 is made up of 15 amino acids. Trimming took 8 bases from V and 1 from J, leaving 14 bases between them. In germline, CDR1 is PRHDT, CDR2 FYEKMQ (reference sequence).

Worth noting for this clonotype: At one end, the junction sequence differs from germline, possibly due to a read error. The gene calls are TRBV28 and TRBJ2-2; 13 positions agree with TRBD2. Germline V gene data show CDR1 as MDHEN and CDR2 as SYDVKM. This CDR3 contains 18 residues. The CDR3 here is CASSSGLAGVVEHRGAVF. Here the CDR3 DNA reads TGTGCCAGCAGTTCAGGACTAGCGGGAGTCGTCGAACACCGGGGAGCTGTTTTT.

This clonotype was picked up many times. This chain uses TRBV20-1 with TRBJ2-3, with D tentatively TRBD1 or TRBD2 (5 bases each). Trimming shortened V by 1 base and J by 0 bases, and 8 bases separated the two germline ends. Germline assignment: CDR1 DFQATT and CDR2 SNEGSKA (reference sequence). The CDR3 sequence is 14 residues long. The CDR3 region has the DNA TGCAGTGCTAGAGTTGGGGACAGCACAGATACGCAGTATTTT. Residues: CSARVGDSTDTQYF.

This clonotype was recorded many times. V is TRBV9 and J is TRBJ2-7; D is ambiguous. This CDR3 spans 14 amino acids. Germline V gene sequence: CDR1 SGDLS, CDR2 YYNGEE. The V and J ends lost 0 bases and 2 bases respectively, with 9 bases between them. The CDR3 nucleotides read TGTGCCAGCAGCGTAGGGGTAACGGCCTACGAGCAGTACTTC. Its translation is CASSVGVTAYEQYF.

V is TRBV29-1 and J is TRBJ1-1; 7 nucleotides line up with TRBD1. Germline CDR1 reads SQVTM; CDR2 reads ANQGSEA. Germline trimming cut 5 bases from V and 1 base from J; bases unmatched to any gene: 10. The CDR3 has 15 residues. The CDR3 loop reads CSVPSPGGPNTEAFF. The CDR3 coding sequence is TGCAGCGTTCCCTCCCCAGGGGGACCGAACACTGAAGCTTTCTTT.

This clonotype was counted at least ten times. The chain has TRBV19 and TRBJ2-2; perhaps TRBD1 as D (5 bases). This CDR3 is built from 18 residues. Trimming stripped 4 bases from V and 1 base from J, with 19 bases between. Germline V lookup: CDR1 LNHDA, CDR2 SQIVND (reference sequence). This CDR3 is CASSTPIMGQRNTGELFF. The CDR3 nucleotides are TGTGCCAGTAGTACCCCCATCATGGGGCAGAGGAACACCGGGGAGCTGTTTTTT.

There are many counts of this clonotype. V is TRBV7-6 and J is TRBJ2-3; 8 nucleotides match TRBD2. This CDR3 is 16 amino acids long. The V and J ends lost 0 bases and 2 bases, in that order; junction bases with no gene match: 4. In germline, CDR1 is SGHVS, CDR2 FNYEAQ. The CDR3 DNA reads TGTGCCAGCAGCTTAGCTAGCGGGGCTACCACAGATACGCAGTATTTT. This encodes CASSLASGATTDTQYF.

This clonotype was counted ten times or more. V usage is TRBV15 and J usage is TRBJ2-2, with TRBD2 matching 7 bases. Germline V gene data show CDR1 as LNHNV and CDR2 as YYDKDF (reference sequence). V gave up 0 bases and J gave up 3 bases; unmatched junction bases: 7. The CDR3 has 17 amino acids. The CDR3 here is CATSRDLASGYTGELFF. DNA of the CDR3: TGTGCCACCAGCAGAGATCTGGCTAGCGGATACACCGGGGAGCTGTTTTTT.

This clonotype has at least ten counts. The chain carries TRBV7-2 and TRBJ2-1; 10 bases match TRBD2. Germline-derived CDR1 and CDR2 are SGHTA and FQGNSA. This CDR3 spans 15 amino acids. The ends lost 5 bases at V and 3 bases at J; junction bases unmatched: 4. The CDR3 coding sequence is TGTGCCAGCAGCAGCGGGGGGGCCGACTACAATGAGCAGTTCTTC. This sequence encodes CASSSGGADYNEQFF.